A single sample gave rise to the 3 T cell receptor beta chains below, sequenced in a study of OX40 agonist ivuxolimab in advanced cancers. Generated by immunoSEQ multiplex PCR, the TCRdb table keeps only in-frame clones and is missing some. The profile shows around 67,000 clones, about 80% of them singletons. The specimen comprised CD4+ or CD8+ T cells sorted from blood, sampled in a trial of the OX40 agonist ivuxolimab. The receptors were gathered from an adult with an advanced solid tumor such as melanoma, head and neck, liver or kidney cancer.

The V and J genes are TRBV2 and TRBJ2-3; 10 positions match TRBD2. The CDR3 spans 15 residues. Germline V gene sequence: CDR1 SNHLY, CDR2 FYNNEI. With V trimmed by 7 bases and J by 5 bases, 9 bases remained unmatched. The CDR3 is CASKGRLAGGDTQYF. The CDR3, as DNA: TGTGCCAGCAAGGGGAGACTAGCGGGTGGAGATACGCAGTATTTT.

V usage is TRBV5-4 and J usage is TRBJ1-4, with 8 nucleotides matching TRBD1. This CDR3 has 15 residues. Germline trimming cut 4 bases from V and 8 bases from J; bases unmatched to any gene: 10. Germline V CDR1 and CDR2: SGHNT, YYREEE (reference sequence). The CDR3 region is CASSATGARREKLFF. Here the CDR3 DNA reads TGTGCCAGCAGCGCGACAGGGGCTCGACGGGAAAAACTGTTTTTT.

The chain has TRBV5-8 and TRBJ2-5; TRBD2 agrees at 8 bases. The CDR3 is 15 residues long. Germline values: CDR1 SGHTS, CDR2 YDEGEE. V shed 4 bases and J 1 base; nucleotides not matched to a gene: 6. This CDR3 reads CASSPEGLAQETQYF. Here the CDR3 DNA reads TGTGCCAGCAGCCCGGAAGGACTAGCCCAAGAGACCCAGTACTTC.